This T cell receptor (beta chain) was obtained from a study of CD8+CD57+ T cells in acquired aplastic anemia. Genomic DNA constituted the template upon which TCR beta VDJ and CDR3 profiling was performed. Using its own MiXCR run on the reads, TCRdb lists one record per CDR3 protein. This sample yields some 180,000 distinct CDR3 sequences, of which 45% to 50% are seen a single time; around 2.7% belongs to the top ten. Germline V gene data show CDR1 as MDHEN and CDR2 as SYDVKM. Between the trimmed V and J ends, which lost 7 bases and 4 bases, there was a span of 20 bases. There are 15 residues in the CDR3.

Source material: sorted CD4+, CD8+, or CD8+CD57+ T cells (not recorded which) from PBMCs. The chain links TRBV28 to TRBJ2-7, with a possible D match to TRBD1 (6 bases). This receptor was identified in a human donor in good health. The CDR3 here is CASTLTARGRYEQYF. Here the CDR3 DNA reads TGTGCCAGCACCTTGACCGCCAGGGGAAGGTACGAGCAGTACTTC.